A selection of T cell receptor beta chains follows, all from one sample in a study of vaccination and CD4 T cells after COVID-19. TCRdb recomputed calls from the PCR reads with MiXCR, one row per CDR3 protein. Of more than 10,000 distinct CDR3 sequences listed, 40% to 65% were seen once; the top ten hold approximately 16%. Antigens of these TCRs are unknown. Sequenced: CD4+ T cells from blood, cultured in vitro. These receptor sequences come from a human donor who had recovered from COVID-19. CDR3s include the opening cysteine and the closing phenylalanine or tryptophan. The D gene is left open where the match is weak. The size field is filled for only some rows; it gives once, few, many or a size class.

TRBD1	TRBV15	TRBJ2-7	.	TGTGCCACCAGTATCCCGGGACAGGGGGCCTACGAGCAGTACTTC	CATSIPGQGAYEQYF
.	TRBV20-1	TRBJ1-5	few	TGCAGTGCTCGTGGACAGATCGATCAGCCCCAGCATTTT	CSARGQIDQPQHF
.	TRBV20-1	TRBJ2-1	few	TGCAGTGCTAACGATGGCGGGCAGGGCCGCAATGAGCAGTTCTTC	CSANDGGQGRNEQFF
.	TRBV6-1	TRBJ1-5	few	TGTGCCAGCAAGGGGTCCTCGATTGATAGCAATCAGCCCCAGCATTTT	CASKGSSIDSNQPQHF
.	TRBV3-1	TRBJ2-2	once	TGTGCCAGCAGCGGCGGGGTAAAGAACACCGGGGAGCTGTTTTTT	CASSGGVKNTGELFF
.	TRBV12-3/TRBV12-4	TRBJ2-7	few	TGTGCCAGCAGTCCTGGGACATTGTCCTACGAGCAGTACTTC	CASSPGTLSYEQYF
.	TRBV19	TRBJ2-1	.	TGTGCCAGTAGTATAGTTTCCGGGACGAATGAGCAGTTCTTC	CASSIVSGTNEQFF
.	TRBV6-2/TRBV6-3	TRBJ1-5	few	TGTGCCAGCAGTCAGTCTCTGAGTGGCAATCAGCCCCAGCATTTT	CASSQSLSGNQPQHF
.	TRBV5-6	TRBJ2-1	.	TGTGCCAGCAGCTTGGGTGGCTCCTACAATGAGCAGTTCTTC	CASSLGGSYNEQFF
TRBD1	TRBV19	TRBJ1-6	.	TGTGCCAGTCGGAGTCAGGGGGCCGGGTCACCCCTCCACTTT	CASRSQGAGSPLHF
.	TRBV2	TRBJ2-7	once	TGTGCCAGCGACAGGCAAAACTACGAGCAGTACTTC	CASDRQNYEQYF
TRBD2	TRBV20-1	TRBJ2-1	.	TGCAGTGCTAGGGAACCGGGACTAGCGTCCAATGAGCAGTTCTTC	CSAREPGLASNEQFF
.	TRBV7-9	TRBJ2-1	.	TGTGCCAGCAGCCCCCAGCGGCTCCGAGGGAATGAGCAGTTCTTC	CASSPQRLRGNEQFF
.	TRBV5-4	TRBJ1-2	few	TGTGCCAGCAGCCACGCCGGGGCCGCTAACTATGGCTACACCTTC	CASSHAGAANYGYTF
.	TRBV19	TRBJ2-7	.	TGTGCCAGTAGTATTCGACATTCCTACGAGCAGTACTTC	CASSIRHSYEQYF
TRBD1	TRBV5-1	TRBJ1-2	.	TGCGCCAGCAGCTTGGCGGGACAGGGCAGCTATGGCTACACCTTC	CASSLAGQGSYGYTF
TRBD2	TRBV30	TRBJ2-3	.	TGTGCCTGGAGTCGGGAGGGCACGTGGGATACGCAGTATTTT	CAWSREGTWDTQYF
.	TRBV23-1	TRBJ1-4	.	TGCGCCAGCAGTCAAGGGGATTTGGGAAAACTGTTTTTT	CASSQGDLGKLFF
.	TRBV20-1	TRBJ2-5	few	TGCAGTGCTAGAGATGGAGGGCCTGAAGAGACCCAGTACTTC	CSARDGGPEETQYF
.	TRBV27	TRBJ1-6	large	TGTGCCAGCAGAAGGCGACTGATTAATTCACCCCTCCACTTT	CASRRRLINSPLHF
.	TRBV4-3	TRBJ1-5	.	TGCGCCAGCAGCCAAACGGGGCATAGCAATCAGCCCCAGCATTTT	CASSQTGHSNQPQHF
.	TRBV20-1	TRBJ1-2	.	TGCAGTGCTAGAGATCTAGGGTTTAAAGACTATGGCTACACCTTC	CSARDLGFKDYGYTF
TRBD1	TRBV2	TRBJ1-6	.	TGTGCCAGCGGGGACAGCACCTATAATTCACCCCTCCACTTT	CASGDSTYNSPLHF
.	TRBV2	TRBJ2-3	.	TGTGCCAGCGGGTACAAGGGGCCCACAGATACGCAGTATTTT	CASGYKGPTDTQYF